Presented here are 30 T cell receptor beta chains from one specimen sequenced in a study of cytotoxic CD8 clonotypes in ibrutinib-treated CLL (dated by TCRdb to 2020 to 2023). Receptor libraries were prepared by the immunoSEQ multiplex PCR assay. TCRdb carries this immuneACCESS record with in-frame sequences only. Its versions omit some clonotypes, under half of them owing to an unresolved V gene in the studies checked, with the rest unexplained. In this sample the table shows 55,000 to 80,000 clones, around nine tenths of which occur a single time. The ten largest clonotypes hold roughly 3% of the sample. Taken with the paper, the label for time point translates to: 12 months on ibrutinib. Sample: PBMCs, taken after 12 months of ibrutinib treatment. The source is a human donor with chronic lymphocytic leukemia.

This chain links TRBV29-1 with TRBJ2-1, with 11 bases fitting TRBD1. Germline CDR1 and CDR2: SQVTM and ANQGSEA. The CDR3 has 16 amino acids. V trimming: 6 bases; J trimming: 4 bases; junction bases outside the gene matches: 11. The chain's CDR3 is CSVAKPGQGVYNEQFF. CDR3 sequence (DNA): TGCAGCGTCGCTAAGCCGGGACAGGGGGTATACAATGAGCAGTTCTTC.

In this sample, this clone turned up once. This chain links TRBV7-9 with TRBJ2-3; weak D call: TRBD2 (5 bases). The CDR3 runs to 15 residues. Per germline, CDR1 SEHNR and CDR2 FQNEAQ (reference sequence). V was shortened by 2 bases and J by 2 bases, with 11 bases between the two germline ends. Here the CDR3 DNA reads TGTGCCAGCAGCTTATCGGGATATACCACAGATACGCAGTATTTT. It translates to CASSLSGYTTDTQYF.

The V gene is TRBV18, the J gene TRBJ1-1; tentative D call: TRBD1 (5 bases). The CDR3 consists of 16 residues. V dropped 3 bases and J dropped 1 base, with 15 bases sitting between them. Looked up from germline, CDR1 is KGHSH and CDR2 is LQKENI. CDR3 residues: CASSPAQGRSNTEAFF. CDR3 bases: TGTGCCAGCTCACCGGCCCAGGGTCGATCGAACACTGAAGCTTTCTTT.

The gene calls are TRBV21-1 and TRBJ2-4; the tabulated D call, TRBD1, remains unverified against the DNA. TRBV21-1 is a documented pseudogene. CDR3 length equals 20 residues. The CDR3: CASSIFGQGDPGLAKNIQYF. The CDR3 DNA sequence: TGTGCCAGCAGCATATTTGGACAGGGCGACCCGGGACTAGCCAAAAACATTCAGTACTTC.

The CDR3 sequence: CASSFRGWAGGSYEQYF. Here the CDR3 DNA reads TGTGCCAGCAGCTTCCGGGGATGGGCAGGGGGCTCCTACGAGCAGTACTTC. The chain uses TRBV7-3 and TRBJ2-7, with 7 bases that match TRBD1. Per germline, CDR1 SGHTA and CDR2 FQGTGA. The CDR3 loop spans 17 amino acids. The V gene end was trimmed by 3 bases and the J gene end by 0 bases; junction bases not matched to a gene: 11. Full variable domain (remainder filled in from reference TRBV7-3 and TRBJ2-7): GAGVSQTPSNKVTEKGKYVELRCDPISGHTALYWYRQSLGQGPEFLIYFQGTGAADDSGLPNDRFFAVRPEGSVSTLKIQRTERGDSAVYLCASSFRGWAGGSYEQYFGPGTRLTVT.

V and J are TRBV11-3 and TRBJ1-1; D is uncertain. V was clipped by 4 bases and J by 6 bases, with 12 bases between them. The CDR3 length is 13 residues. Per germline, CDR1 SGHNT and CDR2 YENEEA. CDR3 region: CASSSDLTPEAFF. The CDR3 region has the DNA TGTGCCAGCAGCTCGGACTTAACCCCTGAAGCTTTCTTT. Combining the CDR3 with reference TRBV11-3 and TRBJ1-1 gives the whole variable domain EAGVVQSPRYKIIEKKQPVAFWCNPISGHNTLYWYLQNLGQGPELLIRYENEEAVDDSQLPKDRFSAERLKGVDSTLKIQPAELGDSAVYLCASSSDLTPEAFFGQGTRLTVV.

The chain carries TRBV6-5 and TRBJ1-2; 7 nucleotides line up with TRBD1. Germline CDR1 reads MNHEY; CDR2 reads SVGAGI. This CDR3 has 13 amino acids. The V segment lost 2 bases and the J segment 7 bases; nucleotides outside the gene matches: 4. CDR3 in DNA: TGTGCCAGCAGTTACCCGGGACAGAGTGGCTACACCTTC. This sequence encodes CASSYPGQSGYTF.

The V and J genes are TRBV21-1 and TRBJ1-5; TRBD1, the table's D call, lacks a check against the DNA. TRBV21-1 has pseudogene status. The CDR3 spans 17 residues. For the CDR3, the DNA is TGTGCCAGCAGCAACCGGACAGACCTTTATAGCAATCAGCCCCAGCATTTT. Protein sequence: CASSNRTDLYSNQPQHF.

The chain employs TRBV5-6 and TRBJ2-7; D possibly corresponds to TRBD2 (6 bases). The CDR3 runs 14 residues. V lost 4 bases and J lost 3, with 14 bases in between. Germline V lookup: CDR1 SGHDT, CDR2 YYEEEE. CDR3: CASSTGLVIYEQYF. For the CDR3, the DNA is TGTGCCAGCAGCACGGGACTCGTAATCTACGAGCAGTACTTC.

This clone was observed a few times. The gene calls are TRBV4-1 and TRBJ2-7, with D unclear. CDR1 and CDR2 (germline): MGHRA, YSYEKL. V was cut by 4 bases and J by 0 bases, with 10 bases left in between. This CDR3 has 14 residues. DNA of the CDR3: TGCGCCAGCAGCCTTCACAGTTTCTCCTACGAGCAGTACTTC. It specifies CASSLHSFSYEQYF.

V gene TRBV11-2 combines with J gene TRBJ2-1; TRBD2 matches at 14 bases. Germline V gene lookup returns CDR1 SGHAT and CDR2 FQNNGV. The CDR3 loop spans 18 amino acids. J gave up 4 bases and V 7 bases, and 12 bases lay outside the gene matches. CDR3 loop: CASIRGGLAGAAYNEQFF. Here the CDR3 DNA reads TGTGCCAGCATCCGGGGGGGACTAGCGGGAGCGGCGTACAATGAGCAGTTCTTC.

The chain carries TRBV19 and TRBJ1-1, with TRBD1 identical over 9 bases. The CDR3 totals 13 residues. V lost 6 bases and J lost 7; bases outside the gene matches: 6. Per the germline V gene, CDR1 is LNHDA and CDR2 is SQIVND (reference sequence). CDR3: CASRKDRGVEAFF. CDR3 DNA sequence: TGTGCCAGTAGGAAGGACAGGGGCGTTGAAGCTTTCTTT. Based on the CDR3 plus reference TRBV19 and TRBJ1-1, the full variable domain is DGGITQSPKYLFRKEGQNVTLSCEQNLNHDAMYWYRQDPGQGLRLIYYSQIVNDFQKGDIAEGYSVSREKKESFPLTVTSAQKNPTAFYLCASRKDRGVEAFFGQGTRLTVV.

V gene TRBV7-9 combines with J gene TRBJ2-3; 7 positions match TRBD1. Germline V CDR1 and CDR2: SEHNR, FQNEAQ (reference sequence). This CDR3 is built from 16 residues. V lost 2 bases to trimming and J lost 1 base; unmatched junction nucleotides: 6. The CDR3 sequence is CASSLPRGSGTDTQYF. The CDR3 DNA is TGTGCCAGCAGCTTACCCAGGGGGTCGGGCACAGATACGCAGTATTTT. The full variable domain, its missing parts supplied by reference TRBV7-9 and TRBJ2-3, is DTGVSQNPRHKITKRGQNVTFRCDPISEHNRLYWYRQTLGQGPEFLTYFQNEAQLEKSRLLSDRFSAERPKGSFSTLEIQRTEQGDSAMYLCASSLPRGSGTDTQYFGPGTRLTVL.

The chain couples TRBV20-1 to TRBJ2-1, with a tentative D call TRBD2 (6 bases). The CDR3 has 11 residues. Per germline, CDR1 DFQATT and CDR2 SNEGSKA (reference sequence). V lost 6 bases and J lost 15, with 18 bases in between. CDR3 amino acids: CSAHPGAVAFF. CDR3 DNA: TGCAGTGCACATCCGGGAGCAGTCGCGTTCTTC.

The genes are TRBV30 and TRBJ1-2; D uncertain. Germline-derived CDR1 and CDR2 are GTSNPN and SVGIG (reference sequence). The CDR3 runs to 12 residues. V lost 1 base, J lost 7 bases, and 10 bases lay in between. The CDR3 DNA sequence: TGTGCCTGGAGTGCAACCCACTCTGGCTACACCTTC. It is translated as CAWSATHSGYTF.

The chain joins TRBV5-6 to TRBJ2-2, with D unclear. The V end lost 5 bases, the J end lost 2 bases, and 1 base lay between the germline ends. The CDR3 runs to 11 residues. Germline V gene lookup returns CDR1 SGHDT and CDR2 YYEEEE. The CDR3 protein is CASRNTGELFF. The CDR3 DNA sequence: TGTGCCAGCAGAAACACCGGGGAGCTGTTTTTT.

This clone showed up just once. The rearrangement uses TRBV29-1 and TRBJ2-7; TRBD1 aligns across 9 bases. Germline CDR1 reads SQVTM; CDR2 reads ANQGSEA. The CDR3 is made up of 15 amino acids. The J segment lost 0 bases and the V segment lost 4 bases, leaving 7 bases of the junction unmatched. The CDR3 DNA sequence: TGCAGCGTTGTCCCCGGGACAGGGAGCTCCTACGAGCAGTACTTC. Its translation is CSVVPGTGSSYEQYF.

The chain recombines TRBV4-2 with TRBJ2-6; D is unresolved. This CDR3 is built from 20 residues. The V end lost 3 bases, the J end lost 0 bases, and 21 bases lay between the germline ends. Germline V CDR1 and CDR2: LGHNA, YNFKEQ. CDR3 sequence reads: CASSHPFRHAIISGANVLTF. CDR3 nucleotides: TGTGCCAGCAGCCACCCTTTCCGACACGCTATTATCTCTGGGGCCAACGTCCTGACTTTC.

The rearrangement links TRBV29-1 to TRBJ2-4, with D perhaps being TRBD1 or TRBD2 (6 bases each). V was clipped by 7 bases and J by 9 bases, with 19 bases between them. Germline CDR1 and CDR2: SQVTM and ANQGSEA. The CDR3 has 13 amino acids. The CDR3 region has the DNA TGCAGCGCAGTAGTAGCGGCGACAGGCATTCAGTACTTC. Protein product: CSAVVAATGIQYF.

The chain employs TRBV5-4 and TRBJ1-1; D unclear. V lost 4 bases, J lost 3 bases, and 10 bases lay in between. The CDR3 has 13 residues. The germline V gene has CDR1 SGHNT and CDR2 YYREEE (reference sequence). The CDR3, as DNA: TGTGCCAGCAGCCCCACTTCAGACACTGAAGCTTTCTTT. Amino acid sequence: CASSPTSDTEAFF.

The gene calls are TRBV5-5 and TRBJ2-3, with no clear D. From germline, CDR1 is SGHKS and CDR2 YYEKEE (reference sequence). V lost 4 bases, J lost 0 bases, and 9 bases lay in between. This CDR3 contains 14 residues. CDR3 amino acids: CASSPLQSTDTQYF. The CDR3 DNA reads TGTGCCAGCAGCCCTTTACAGAGCACAGATACGCAGTATTTT.

The J gene is TRBJ2-2, the V gene TRBV2; the match to TRBD2 covers 8 bases. The CDR3 contains 14 residues. CDR1 and CDR2 from the germline V gene are SNHLY and FYNNEI. J lost 5 bases, V lost 7 bases, and 6 bases had no gene match. Here the CDR3 reads CASTGLDLTGELFF. CDR3 nucleotide sequence: TGTGCCAGCACGGGACTAGACTTGACCGGGGAGCTGTTTTTT.

The rearrangement uses TRBV4-1 and TRBJ2-5; TRBD2 aligns across 12 bases. The CDR3 runs to 16 residues. Germline V gene data show CDR1 as MGHRA and CDR2 as YSYEKL. The J segment lost 1 base and the V segment lost 4 bases, leaving 4 bases of the junction unmatched. The CDR3 DNA sequence: TGCGCCAGCAGCCGTGGGACTAGCGGGCTCCAAGAGACCCAGTACTTC. Protein: CASSRGTSGLQETQYF.

The V gene is TRBV9, the J gene TRBJ1-1, with TRBD1 matching 7 bases. The CDR3 has 16 amino acids. V was clipped by 0 bases and J by 1 base; unmatched bases: 6. Germline V gene data show CDR1 as SGDLS and CDR2 as YYNGEE. Here the CDR3 DNA reads TGTGCCAGCAGCGTAGGGTGGGCAGGGGGGAACACTGAAGCTTTCTTT. The encoded protein is CASSVGWAGGNTEAFF.

The CDR3 bases are TGTGCCAGTAGTAACCGGGACAGGGAATACACCGGGGAGCTGTTTTTT. It encodes CASSNRDREYTGELFF. This sequence joins TRBV19 and TRBJ2-2, with TRBD1 identical over 9 bases. V shed 4 bases and J 3 bases; nucleotides not matched to a gene: 6. CDR3 length: 16 amino acids. The germline V gene has CDR1 LNHDA and CDR2 SQIVND (reference sequence).

This rearrangement joins TRBV28 to TRBJ2-5, with a tentative D call TRBD1 (6 bases). CDR1 MDHEN and CDR2 SYDVKM come from the germline V gene. This CDR3 spans 15 amino acids. The germline V and J ends were trimmed by 6 bases and 4 bases, with 18 bases remaining between them. CDR3 in amino acids: CASRDSATWGETQYF. The CDR3 DNA reads TGTGCCAGCAGGGACAGTGCAACTTGGGGAGAGACCCAGTACTTC.

The V and J genes are TRBV29-1 and TRBJ1-4; maybe TRBD1 (6 bases). Germline-derived CDR1 and CDR2 are SQVTM and ANQGSEA. This CDR3 is 13 amino acids long. V was clipped by 1 base and J by 7 bases, with 10 bases between them. The CDR3 DNA sequence: TGCAGCGTTGAAGGGACAGATGGTGAAAAACTGTTTTTT. The encoded protein is CSVEGTDGEKLFF. The whole variable domain, filled in from reference TRBV29-1 and TRBJ1-4, reads SAVISQKPSRDICQRGTSLTIQCQVDSQVTMMFWYRQQPGQSLTLIATANQGSEATYESGFVIDKFPISRPNLTFSTLTVSNMSPEDSSIYLCSVEGTDGEKLFFGSGTQLSVL.

The chain links TRBV7-2 to TRBJ2-1; possibly TRBD2 for D (6 bases). CDR1 is SGHTA, CDR2 FQGNSA, per germline. Deletions cut 4 bases from V and 4 bases from J, with 17 bases between. This CDR3 region has 16 residues. The DNA of the CDR3 is TGTGCCAGCAGCTCTATGGGGGAGGCCCTGTACAATGAGCAGTTCTTC. Amino acid sequence: CASSSMGEALYNEQFF.

The chain carries TRBV4-2 and TRBJ2-2; D might be TRBD2 (6 bases). Trimming cost V 4 bases and J 2 bases, with 11 bases left between them. The germline V gene encodes CDR1 LGHNA and CDR2 YNFKEQ. The CDR3 length is 15 residues. CDR3 nucleotides: TGTGCCAGCAGCCTTGGGACTCAAAACACCGGGGAGCTGTTTTTT. It encodes CASSLGTQNTGELFF.

This clone has just one count. The chain combines TRBV7-2 with TRBJ2-3; 11 bases align to TRBD2. Germline CDR1 and CDR2: SGHTA and FQGNSA. This CDR3 comprises 16 residues. V shed 6 bases and J 4 bases; nucleotides not matched to a gene: 9. In DNA form, the CDR3 reads TGTGCCAGCAGAGCCACTAGCGGGAGTGGGGCAGATACGCAGTATTTT. This translates into CASRATSGSGADTQYF.